Listed below are T cell receptor beta chains from one sample, sequenced in a study of T cells expressing NK-cell markers. Following a re-call of the 5' RACE reads, TCRdb has one entry per CDR3 protein and lacks DNA. This sample contains about 460,000 distinct CDR3 sequences. Sequenced material: blood T cells: a sorted CD56 or NKG2C T cell subset, CD4+ or CD8+ T cells, or bulk PBMC T cells (not recorded which). All receptors come from a woman between 45 and 60 years old in good health. CDR3s include the opening cysteine and the closing phenylalanine or tryptophan.

J,V,CDR3
TRBJ2-5,TRBV3-1,CASSQEIAQETQYF
TRBJ2-1,TRBV5-1,CASSSPGGGVGNEQFF
TRBJ1-1,TRBV12-3/TRBV12-4,CASTLGRGRAEAFF
TRBJ2-1,TRBV7-7,CASSLSPMTGGGNEQFF
TRBJ2-7,TRBV11-2,CASSWDSYEQYF
TRBJ2-3,TRBV5-6,CASSPGGRTDTQYF
TRBJ1-2,TRBV27,CASRGPGQGAGYTF
TRBJ2-3,TRBV12-3/TRBV12-4,CASSFRVTDTQYF
TRBJ2-3,TRBV29-1,CSVRTSLRPDTQYF
TRBJ2-5,TRBV9,CASGTVANQETQYF
TRBJ2-3,TRBV18,CASSPRTGLDTQYF
TRBJ2-1,TRBV10-3,CAISEGRGLANEQFF
TRBJ2-3,TRBV15,CATSREASSPTDTQYF
TRBJ1-2,TRBV5-6,CASSGLPVEDSNGYTF
TRBJ2-6,TRBV30,CAWGGYPGANVLTF
TRBJ1-1,TRBV10-3,CAITDGSSGFF
TRBJ2-3,TRBV6-5,CASSYSPPGGTDTQYF
TRBJ1-4,TRBV3-1,CASSLQGRTNEKLFF
TRBJ2-4,TRBV18,CASSLRDRVLNIQYF
TRBJ2-2,TRBV9,CASSPSGGFSTGELFF
TRBJ1-4,TRBV20-1,CSARVPTGEKLFF
TRBJ2-7,TRBV4-1,CASSQLTSGTEQYF
TRBJ2-1,TRBV6-1,CASRRQQDNEQFF
TRBJ1-2,TRBV30,CAWSPTGGKGGYTF
TRBJ1-2,TRBV29-1,CSVDLSIQGARSYTF
TRBJ2-1,TRBV7-3,CASSLTGRLRNLNEQFF
TRBJ1-1,TRBV2,CASSRGDRVYTEAFF